This T cell receptor (beta chain) was sequenced during a study of cytomegalovirus exposure and HLA in healthy donors. Study findings and constraints: The number of N-insertions in an Asian-associated ancestry cluster was reportedly below the roughly 620-donor mean in a later analysis. Exclusion as indistinguishable affected some V segments, including TRBV6-2 and TRBV6-3. High sensitivity and specificity were reportedly achieved when the classifier diagnosed cytomegalovirus status.

60 Vbeta and 13 Jbeta primers were used in PCR. Generated by immunoSEQ multiplex PCR, the TCRdb table keeps only in-frame clones and is missing some. This table has some 100,000 clones, around three quarters appearing once. Points on this clone: Its antigen remains unknown.

Per germline, CDR1 MDHEN and CDR2 SYDVKM. The CDR3 is 14 residues long. Material for sequencing was PBMCs. This sequence originates from a man aged 35-49 years in good health and CMV-seropositive. V is TRBV28 and J is TRBJ2-5; D uncertain. Judging by the DNA end, TRBJ2-7 fits better; the J call may be wrong. CDR3 bases: TGTGCCAGCAGTTTCATCGACAACTCCTACGAGCAGTACTTC. It is translated as CASSFIDNSYEQYF.